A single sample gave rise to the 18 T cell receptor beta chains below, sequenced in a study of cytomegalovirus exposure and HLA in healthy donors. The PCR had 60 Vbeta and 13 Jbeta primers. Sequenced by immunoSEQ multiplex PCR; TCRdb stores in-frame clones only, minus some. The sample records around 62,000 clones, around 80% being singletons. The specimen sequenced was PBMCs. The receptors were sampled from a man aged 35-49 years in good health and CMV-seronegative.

This CDR3 reads CASSLVEGALTGYTF. In DNA, the CDR3 is TGTGCCAGCAGCTTAGTGGAGGGTGCTCTTACCGGCTACACCTTC. This chain joins TRBV7-9 and TRBJ1-2; no clear D gene. V was cut by 1 base and J by 8 bases, with 17 bases left in between. CDR3 length equals 15 residues. Germline V lookup: CDR1 SEHNR, CDR2 FQNEAQ (reference sequence).

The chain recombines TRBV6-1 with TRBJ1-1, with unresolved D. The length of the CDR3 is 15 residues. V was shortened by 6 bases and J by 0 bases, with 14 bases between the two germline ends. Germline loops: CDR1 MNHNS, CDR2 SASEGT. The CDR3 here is CASSPRQIMNTEAFF. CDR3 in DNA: TGTGCCAGCAGCCCACGACAAATCATGAACACTGAAGCTTTCTTT.

CDR3 protein: CASSKNMVNTEAFF. CDR3 coding DNA: TGTGCCAGCAGCAAAAACATGGTTAACACTGAAGCTTTCTTT. The rearrangement uses TRBV2 and TRBJ1-1, with D uncertain. V was pared by 6 bases and J by 2 bases, with 13 bases between. The CDR3 is 14 residues long. CDR1 SNHLY and CDR2 FYNNEI come from the germline V gene.

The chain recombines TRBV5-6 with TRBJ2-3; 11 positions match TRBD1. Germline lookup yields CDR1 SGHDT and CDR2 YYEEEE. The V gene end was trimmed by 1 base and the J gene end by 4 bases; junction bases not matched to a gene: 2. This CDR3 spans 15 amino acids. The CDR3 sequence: CASSLRGQGADTQYF. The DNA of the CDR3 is TGTGCCAGCAGCTTGAGGGGACAGGGGGCAGATACGCAGTATTTT.

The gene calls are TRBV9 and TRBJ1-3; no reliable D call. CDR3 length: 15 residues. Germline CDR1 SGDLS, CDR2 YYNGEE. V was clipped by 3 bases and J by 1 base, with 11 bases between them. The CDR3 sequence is CASSAVSGSGNTIYF. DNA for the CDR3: TGTGCCAGCAGCGCCGTATCGGGTTCTGGAAACACCATATATTTT. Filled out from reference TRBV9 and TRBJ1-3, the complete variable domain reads DSGVTQTPKHLITATGQRVTLRCSPRSGDLSVYWYQQSLDQGLQFLIQYYNGEERAKGNILERFSAQQFPDLHSELNLSSLELGDSALYFCASSAVSGSGNTIYFGEGSWLTVV.

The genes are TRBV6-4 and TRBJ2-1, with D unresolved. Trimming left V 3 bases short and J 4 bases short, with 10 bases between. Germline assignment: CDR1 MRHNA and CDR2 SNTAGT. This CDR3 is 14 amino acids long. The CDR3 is CASSECYFYNEQFF. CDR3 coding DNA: TGTGCCAGCAGTGAATGCTACTTTTACAATGAGCAGTTCTTC.

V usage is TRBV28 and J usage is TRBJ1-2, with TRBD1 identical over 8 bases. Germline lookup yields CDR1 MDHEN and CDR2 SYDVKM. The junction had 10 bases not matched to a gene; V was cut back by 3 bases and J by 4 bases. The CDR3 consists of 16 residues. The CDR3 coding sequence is TGTGCCAGCAGTTTGGGCGGACAGGGCGTTTTCTATGGCTACACCTTC. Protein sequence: CASSLGGQGVFYGYTF.

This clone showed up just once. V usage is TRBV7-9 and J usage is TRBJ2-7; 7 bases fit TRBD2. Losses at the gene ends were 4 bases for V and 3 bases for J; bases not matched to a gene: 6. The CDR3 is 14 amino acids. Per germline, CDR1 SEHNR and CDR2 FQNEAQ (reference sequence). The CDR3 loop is CASSSSGLLYEQYF. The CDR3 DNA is TGTGCCAGCAGCTCCTCGGGACTACTCTACGAGCAGTACTTC. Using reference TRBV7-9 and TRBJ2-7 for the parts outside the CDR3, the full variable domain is DTGVSQNPRHKITKRGQNVTFRCDPISEHNRLYWYRQTLGQGPEFLTYFQNEAQLEKSRLLSDRFSAERPKGSFSTLEIQRTEQGDSAMYLCASSSSGLLYEQYFGPGTRLTVT.

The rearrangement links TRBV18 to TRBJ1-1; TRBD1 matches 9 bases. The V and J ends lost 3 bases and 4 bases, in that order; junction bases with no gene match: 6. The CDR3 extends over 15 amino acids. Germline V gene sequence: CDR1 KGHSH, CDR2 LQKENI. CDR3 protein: CASSPSDRGSTEAFF. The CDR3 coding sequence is TGTGCCAGCTCACCTTCCGACAGGGGGTCCACTGAAGCTTTCTTT.

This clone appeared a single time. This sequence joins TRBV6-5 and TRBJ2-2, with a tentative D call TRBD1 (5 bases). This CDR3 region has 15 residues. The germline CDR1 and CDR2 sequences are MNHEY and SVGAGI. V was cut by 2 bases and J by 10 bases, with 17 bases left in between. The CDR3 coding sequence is TGTGCCAGCAGTTACACAAGCCAAGGGGCTGTGGAGCTGTTTTTT. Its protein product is CASSYTSQGAVELFF.

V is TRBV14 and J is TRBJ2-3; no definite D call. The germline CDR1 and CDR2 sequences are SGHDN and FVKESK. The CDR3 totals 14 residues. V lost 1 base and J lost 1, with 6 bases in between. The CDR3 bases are TGTGCCAGCAGCCAAGTCAGGCGCACAGATACGCAGTATTTT. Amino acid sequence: CASSQVRRTDTQYF.

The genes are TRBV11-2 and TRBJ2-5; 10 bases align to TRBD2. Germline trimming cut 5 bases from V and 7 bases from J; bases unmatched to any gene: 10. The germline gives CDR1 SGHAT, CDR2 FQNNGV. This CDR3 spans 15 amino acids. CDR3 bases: TGTGCCAGCAGCCAGTACAGCGGGGGGGCCGGGACCCAGTACTTC. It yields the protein CASSQYSGGAGTQYF.

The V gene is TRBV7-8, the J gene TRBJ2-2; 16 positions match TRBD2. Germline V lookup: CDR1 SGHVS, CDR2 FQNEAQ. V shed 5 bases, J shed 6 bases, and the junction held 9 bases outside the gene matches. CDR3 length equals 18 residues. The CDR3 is CASSPGTSGGATAGELFF. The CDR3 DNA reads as TGTGCCAGCAGCCCCGGGACTAGCGGGGGGGCCACGGCCGGGGAGCTGTTTTTT.

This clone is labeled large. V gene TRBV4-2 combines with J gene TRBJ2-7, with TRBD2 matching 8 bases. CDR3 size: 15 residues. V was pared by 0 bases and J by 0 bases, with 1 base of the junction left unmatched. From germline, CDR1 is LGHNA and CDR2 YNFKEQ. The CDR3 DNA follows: TGTGCCAGCAGCCAAGAAAGCGGGAGCTCCTACGAGCAGTACTTC. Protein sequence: CASSQESGSSYEQYF.

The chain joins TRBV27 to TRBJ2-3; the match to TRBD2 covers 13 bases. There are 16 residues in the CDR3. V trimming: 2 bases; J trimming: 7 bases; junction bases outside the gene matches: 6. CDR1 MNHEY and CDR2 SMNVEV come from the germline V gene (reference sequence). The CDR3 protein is CASSLVGTSGTHTQYF. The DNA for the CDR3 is TGTGCCAGCAGTTTAGTTGGGACTAGCGGGACACATACGCAGTATTTT.

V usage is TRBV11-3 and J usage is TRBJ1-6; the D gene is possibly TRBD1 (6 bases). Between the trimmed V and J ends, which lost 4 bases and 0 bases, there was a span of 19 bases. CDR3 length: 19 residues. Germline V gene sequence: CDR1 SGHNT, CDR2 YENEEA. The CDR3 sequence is CASSSKEHRESSYNSPLHF. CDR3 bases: TGTGCCAGCAGCTCGAAGGAACACAGGGAGAGCTCCTATAATTCACCCCTCCACTTT.

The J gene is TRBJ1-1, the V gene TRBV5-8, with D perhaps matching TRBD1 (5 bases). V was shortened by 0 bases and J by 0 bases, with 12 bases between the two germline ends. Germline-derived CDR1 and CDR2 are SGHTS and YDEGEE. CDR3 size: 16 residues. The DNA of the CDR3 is TGTGCCAGCAGCTTGGGTCAGGGTAGGATGAACACTGAAGCTTTCTTT. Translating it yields CASSLGQGRMNTEAFF.

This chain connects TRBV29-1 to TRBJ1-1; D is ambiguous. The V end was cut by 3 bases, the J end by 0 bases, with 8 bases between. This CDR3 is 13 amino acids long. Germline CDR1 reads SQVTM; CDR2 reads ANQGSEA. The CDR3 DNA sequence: TGCAGCGTTGAGGGCAGCATGAACACTGAAGCTTTCTTT. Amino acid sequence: CSVEGSMNTEAFF.